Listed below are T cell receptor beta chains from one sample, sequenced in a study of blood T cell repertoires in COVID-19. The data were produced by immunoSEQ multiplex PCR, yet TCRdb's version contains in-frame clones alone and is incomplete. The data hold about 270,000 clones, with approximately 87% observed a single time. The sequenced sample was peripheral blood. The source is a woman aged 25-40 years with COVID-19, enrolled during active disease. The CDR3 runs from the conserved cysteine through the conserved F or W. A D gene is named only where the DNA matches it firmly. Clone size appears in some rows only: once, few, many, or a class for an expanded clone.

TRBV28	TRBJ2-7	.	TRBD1	CASRSPGTGKYEQYF	TGTGCCAGCAGGTCCCCCGGGACAGGGAAATACGAGCAGTACTTC
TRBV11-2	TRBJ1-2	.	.	CASSLAFAGLRYGYTF	TGTGCCAGCAGCTTAGCTTTTGCAGGGCTTCGGTATGGCTACACCTTC
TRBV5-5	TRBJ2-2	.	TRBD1	CASSLSGTGAANTGELFF	TGTGCCAGCAGCTTATCCGGGACAGGGGCCGCGAACACCGGGGAGCTGTTTTTT
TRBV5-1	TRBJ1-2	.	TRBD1	CASSLEGTGYGYTF	TGCGCCAGCAGCTTGGAAGGGACAGGTTATGGCTACACCTTC
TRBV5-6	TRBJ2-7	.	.	CASSFWQIYEQYF	TGTGCCAGCAGCTTTTGGCAGATCTACGAGCAGTACTTC
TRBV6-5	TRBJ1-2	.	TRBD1	CASSNRGHGYTF	TGTGCCAGCAGTAACAGGGGGCACGGCTACACCTTC
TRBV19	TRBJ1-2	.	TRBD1	CASSSTGTGDRYTF	TGTGCCAGTAGTAGTACCGGGACAGGGGATCGCTACACCTTC
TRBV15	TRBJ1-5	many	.	CATSRDGGGSQPQHF	TGTGCCACCAGCAGAGATGGGGGGGGCTCTCAGCCCCAGCATTTT
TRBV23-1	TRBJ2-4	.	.	CASRWTAGNGIQYF	TGCGCCAGCAGGTGGACGGCAGGGAATGGCATTCAGTACTTC
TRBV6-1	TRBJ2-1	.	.	CASSELITGFYNEQFF	TGTGCCAGCAGTGAACTTATAACAGGGTTTTACAATGAGCAGTTCTTC
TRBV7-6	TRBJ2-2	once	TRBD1	CASSLTGTGVYTGELFF	TGTGCCAGCAGCTTAACCGGGACAGGGGTCTACACCGGGGAGCTGTTTTTT
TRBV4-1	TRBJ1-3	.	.	CASSQYSGGNTIYF	TGCGCCAGCAGCCAATATTCAGGTGGAAACACCATATATTTT
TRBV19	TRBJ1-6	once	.	CASRLTAGSSPLHF	TGTGCCAGTAGGTTGACAGCGGGGAGTTCACCCCTCCACTTT
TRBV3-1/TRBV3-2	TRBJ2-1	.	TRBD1	CASSPPDRGDEQFF	TGTGCCAGCAGCCCACCCGACAGGGGCGATGAGCAGTTCTTC
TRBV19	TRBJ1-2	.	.	CASSPGPGGAYGYTF	TGTGCCAGTAGTCCGGGTCCGGGTGGGGCCTATGGCTACACCTTC
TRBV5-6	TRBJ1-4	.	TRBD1	CASSQQGAELFF	TGTGCCAGCAGCCAACAGGGGGCGGAACTGTTTTTT
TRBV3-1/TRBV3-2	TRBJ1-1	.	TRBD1	CASSQVLNRTGRNTEAFF	TGTGCCAGCAGCCAAGTTCTAAACCGGACAGGGAGGAACACTGAAGCTTTCTTT
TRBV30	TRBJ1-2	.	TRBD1	CAWRKQGENYGYTF	TGTGCCTGGAGGAAGCAGGGGGAGAACTATGGCTACACCTTC
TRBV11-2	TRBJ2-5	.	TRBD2	CASSLGTGGRETQYF	TGTGCCAGCAGCTTAGGAACGGGGGGTCGAGAGACCCAGTACTTC
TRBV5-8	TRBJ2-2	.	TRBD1	CASSPRTGEELTTGELFF	TGTGCCAGCAGCCCTAGGACAGGGGAGGAGTTGACCACCGGGGAGCTGTTTTTT
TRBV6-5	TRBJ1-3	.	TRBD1	CASSYDRGLLNTIYF	TGTGCCAGCAGTTACGACAGGGGATTACTAAACACCATATATTTT
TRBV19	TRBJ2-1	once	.	CASTRLGQGNNEQFF	TGTGCCAGTACCCGGTTGGGGCAGGGCAACAATGAGCAGTTCTTC
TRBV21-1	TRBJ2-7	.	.	CASSKRLAGGNEQYF	TGTGCCAGCAGCAAGAGACTAGCGGGGGGGAACGAGCAGTACTTC
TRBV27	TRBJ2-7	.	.	CASSLSRQNEQYF	TGTGCCAGCAGTTTATCGAGGCAGAACGAGCAGTACTTC
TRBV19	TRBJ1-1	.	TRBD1	CASDTGVNTEAFF	TGTGCCAGTGACACAGGGGTGAACACTGAAGCTTTCTTT
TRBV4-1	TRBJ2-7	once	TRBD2	CASSQDLAGVLSYEQYF	TGCGCCAGCAGCCAAGATCTAGCGGGGGTGTTATCCTACGAGCAGTACTTC
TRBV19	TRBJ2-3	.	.	CASNLIGGSDTDTQYF	TGTGCCAGTAATCTGATCGGGGGTTCCGACACAGATACGCAGTATTTT
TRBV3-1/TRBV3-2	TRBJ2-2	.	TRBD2	CASSRLAGGLDTGELFF	TGTGCCAGCAGCCGTCTAGCGGGGGGGCTCGACACCGGGGAGCTGTTTTTT
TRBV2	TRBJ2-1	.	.	CASSWSANEQFF	TGTGCCAGCAGCTGGAGCGCAAATGAGCAGTTCTTC
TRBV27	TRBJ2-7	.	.	CASSFRPDRQYF	TGTGCCAGCAGTTTTCGCCCGGACAGGCAGTACTTC
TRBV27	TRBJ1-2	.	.	CASKWRVGGDGYTF	TGTGCCAGCAAGTGGCGAGTCGGGGGGGATGGCTACACCTTC
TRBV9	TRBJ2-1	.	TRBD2	CASSVEGLAGNEQFF	TGTGCCAGCAGCGTAGAGGGACTAGCTGGCAATGAGCAGTTCTTC
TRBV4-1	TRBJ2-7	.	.	CASSQTRDYEQYF	TGCGCCAGCAGCCAAACTAGGGACTACGAGCAGTACTTC
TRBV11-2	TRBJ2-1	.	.	CASSPDRFNEQFF	TGTGCCAGCAGCCCGGACAGATTCAATGAGCAGTTCTTC
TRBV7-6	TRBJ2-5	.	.	CASSMTGQKETQYF	TGTGCCAGCAGCATGACAGGACAAAAAGAGACCCAGTACTTC
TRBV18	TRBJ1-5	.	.	CASSPILSNQPQHF	TGTGCCAGCTCACCAATACTTAGCAATCAGCCCCAGCATTTT
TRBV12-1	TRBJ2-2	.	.	CASSPEDREGTGELFF	TGTGCCAGCAGCCCTGAGGACAGGGAGGGCACCGGGGAGCTGTTTTTT
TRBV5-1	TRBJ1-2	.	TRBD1	CASSADPGTGGGYTF	TGCGCCAGCAGCGCAGACCCCGGGACAGGGGGAGGCTACACCTTC
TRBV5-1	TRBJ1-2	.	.	CASSLGGAGYTF	TGCGCCAGCAGCTTGGGGGGAGCTGGCTACACCTTC
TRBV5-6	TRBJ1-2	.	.	CASSLGVRPNYGYTF	TGTGCCAGCAGCTTGGGGGTCAGGCCTAACTATGGCTACACCTTC
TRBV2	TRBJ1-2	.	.	CASSEASRLYGYTF	TGTGCCAGCAGTGAAGCCTCCAGGCTCTATGGCTACACCTTC
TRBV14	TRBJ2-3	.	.	CASSPHRPDTQYF	TGTGCCAGCAGCCCCCACAGGCCCGATACGCAGTATTTT
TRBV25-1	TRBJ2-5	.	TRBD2	CASSEWVAGDQETQYF	TGTGCCAGCAGTGAGTGGGTAGCGGGCGACCAAGAGACCCAGTACTTC
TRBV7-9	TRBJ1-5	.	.	CASSSLPQGHFLDQPQHF	TGTGCCAGCAGCTCACTTCCCCAGGGTCATTTTTTGGATCAGCCCCAGCATTTT
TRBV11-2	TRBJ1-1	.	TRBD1	CASSLPGQGNTEAFF	TGTGCCAGCAGCTTACCGGGACAGGGGAACACTGAAGCTTTCTTT